This T cell receptor beta chain was captured by sequencing in a study of blood T cell repertoires in COVID-19. Study context: The study drew acute and convalescent COVID-19 samples from the United States, Italy and Spain. The analysed material was cDNA or gDNA that came from T cells, B-cell-depleted T cells, or PBMCs.

In the original workflow: Scientists estimated how many nucleated cells there were by amplifying reference gene primers. TCRdb's table, derived via immunoSEQ multiplex PCR, lists solely in-frame clones and lacks some. V and J calls and clone size are copied from that table; D and trimming were computed from the DNA. The sample contains about 36,000 clones, approximately 78% of which appear only once. The CDR3 totals 14 residues. Germline trimming cut 3 bases from V and 5 bases from J; bases unmatched to any gene: 5. Germline CDR1 reads LGHDT; CDR2 reads YNNKEL (reference sequence). This clone has a handful of counts.

Specimen: peripheral blood. The chain joins TRBV3-1 (or the pseudogene TRBV3-2) to TRBJ1-2; 8 bases line up with TRBD1. The clonotype originates from a human donor in a cohort sampled during active or convalescent COVID-19. The donor label of this sample is uncertain. The CDR3 sequence is CASSQARQGYGYTF. The CDR3 nucleotides are TGTGCCAGCAGCCAGGCTAGACAGGGGTATGGCTACACCTTC.